This T cell receptor beta chain was observed in a study of beta chain features in type 1 diabetes. Expressed TCRB transcripts were sequenced because the entire RNA isolate underwent reverse transcription. Repertoires were generated with immunoSEQ multiplex PCR, while TCRdb's copy carries only in-frame clones and drops some. Of 200,000 to 300,000 clones listed, 12% to 15% are singletons. Heparinised blood was drawn once per donor, averaging roughly 110 mL. Via CD45RO/CCR7/CD25/CD127/CD95/CD27, cells of the CD4+ naive, central memory, regulatory and stem cell-like memory subsets were sorted. The length of the CDR3 is 14 residues. Germline loops: CDR1 ENHRY, CDR2 SYGVKD. V was pared by 0 bases and J by 2 bases, with 7 bases between. This clone was seen at least ten times.

This TCR came from a woman between 35 and 50 years old in good health. V and J are TRBV10-3 and TRBJ2-5; D is undetermined. The sequencing input was naive CD4+ T cells from blood. The CDR3 here is CAISESTVQETQYF. The CDR3 DNA reads as TGTGCCATCAGTGAGTCAACAGTTCAAGAGACCCAGTACTTC.